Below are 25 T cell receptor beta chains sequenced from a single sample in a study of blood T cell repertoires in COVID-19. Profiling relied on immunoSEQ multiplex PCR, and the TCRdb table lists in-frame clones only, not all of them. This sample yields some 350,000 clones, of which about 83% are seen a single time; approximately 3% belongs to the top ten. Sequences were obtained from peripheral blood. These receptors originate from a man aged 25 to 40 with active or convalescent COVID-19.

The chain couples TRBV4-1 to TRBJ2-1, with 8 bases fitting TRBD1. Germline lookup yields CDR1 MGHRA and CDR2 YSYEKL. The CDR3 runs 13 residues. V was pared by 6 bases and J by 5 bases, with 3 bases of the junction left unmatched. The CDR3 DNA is TGCGCCAGCAGTCGGACAGGGAACAATGAGCAGTTCTTC. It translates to CASSRTGNNEQFF.

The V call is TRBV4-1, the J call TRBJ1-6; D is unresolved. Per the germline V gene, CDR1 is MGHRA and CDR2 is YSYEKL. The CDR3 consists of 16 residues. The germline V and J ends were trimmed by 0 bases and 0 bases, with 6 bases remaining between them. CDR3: CASSQEKSSYNSPLHF. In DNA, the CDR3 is TGCGCCAGCAGCCAAGAGAAGAGCTCCTATAATTCACCCCTCCACTTT.

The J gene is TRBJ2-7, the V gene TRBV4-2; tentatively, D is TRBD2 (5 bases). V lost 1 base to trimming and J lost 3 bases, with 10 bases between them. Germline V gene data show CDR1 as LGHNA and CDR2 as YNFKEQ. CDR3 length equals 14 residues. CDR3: CASSQVEERYEQYF. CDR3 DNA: TGTGCCAGCAGCCAAGTGGAGGAGCGCTACGAGCAGTACTTC.

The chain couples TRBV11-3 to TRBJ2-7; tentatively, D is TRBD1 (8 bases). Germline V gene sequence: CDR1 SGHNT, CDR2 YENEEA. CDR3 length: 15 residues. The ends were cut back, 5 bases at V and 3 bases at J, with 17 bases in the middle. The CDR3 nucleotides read TGTGCCAGCAGCCTCCGACAGGGGACTAACTACGAGCAGTACTTC. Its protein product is CASSLRQGTNYEQYF.

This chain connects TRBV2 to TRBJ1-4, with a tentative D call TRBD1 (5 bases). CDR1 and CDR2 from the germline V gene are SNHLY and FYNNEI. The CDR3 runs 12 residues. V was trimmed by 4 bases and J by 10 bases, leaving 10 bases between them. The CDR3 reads CASSVGAGKLFF. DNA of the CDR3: TGTGCCAGCAGTGTTGGGGCAGGAAAACTGTTTTTT.

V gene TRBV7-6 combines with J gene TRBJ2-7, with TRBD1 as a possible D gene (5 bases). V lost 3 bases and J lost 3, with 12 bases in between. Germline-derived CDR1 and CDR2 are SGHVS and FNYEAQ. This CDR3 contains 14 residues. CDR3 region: CASSLGPQGYEQYF. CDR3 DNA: TGTGCCAGCAGCTTGGGGCCTCAGGGCTACGAGCAGTACTTC.

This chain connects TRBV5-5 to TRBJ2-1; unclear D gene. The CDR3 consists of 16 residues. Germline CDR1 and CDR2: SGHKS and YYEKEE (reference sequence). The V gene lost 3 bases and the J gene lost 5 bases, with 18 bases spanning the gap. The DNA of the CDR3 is TGTGCCAGCAGCTCTTTCGACACATTGATAGACAATGAGCAGTTCTTC. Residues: CASSSFDTLIDNEQFF.

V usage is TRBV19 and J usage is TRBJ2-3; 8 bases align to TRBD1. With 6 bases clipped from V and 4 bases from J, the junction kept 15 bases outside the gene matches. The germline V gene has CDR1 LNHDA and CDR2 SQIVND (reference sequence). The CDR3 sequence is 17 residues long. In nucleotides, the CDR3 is TGTGCCAGTAGGACTTATAAGCAGGGGGCGGCGGCAGATACGCAGTATTTT. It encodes CASRTYKQGAAADTQYF.

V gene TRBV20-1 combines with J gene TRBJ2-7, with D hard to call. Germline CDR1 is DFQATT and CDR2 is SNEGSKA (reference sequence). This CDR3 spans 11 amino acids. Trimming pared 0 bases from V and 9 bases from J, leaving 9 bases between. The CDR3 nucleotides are TGCAGTGCTAGAGATTACGGGTTGCAGTACTTC. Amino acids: CSARDYGLQYF.

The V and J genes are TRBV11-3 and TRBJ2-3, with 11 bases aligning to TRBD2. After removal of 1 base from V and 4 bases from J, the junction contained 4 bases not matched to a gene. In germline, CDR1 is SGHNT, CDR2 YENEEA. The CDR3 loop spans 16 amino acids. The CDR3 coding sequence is TGTGCCAGCAGCTTAGGTAGCGGGGGGGCCGCAGATACGCAGTATTTT. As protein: CASSLGSGGAADTQYF.

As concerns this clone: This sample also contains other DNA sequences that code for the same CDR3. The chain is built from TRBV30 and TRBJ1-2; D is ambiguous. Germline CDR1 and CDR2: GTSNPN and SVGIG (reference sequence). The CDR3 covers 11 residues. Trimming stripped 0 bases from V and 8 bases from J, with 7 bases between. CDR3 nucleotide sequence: TGTGCCTGGAGTGTATTACGGGGCTACACCTTC. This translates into CAWSVLRGYTF.

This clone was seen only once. DNA of the CDR3: TGTGCCAGCAGCGGTGGACAGGGTTTAGGGGAGCAGTTCTTC. It translates to CASSGGQGLGEQFF. The rearrangement links TRBV7-2 to TRBJ2-1; 8 bases are a match to TRBD1. The CDR3 is 14 amino acids. After removal of 5 bases from V and 10 bases from J, the junction contained 10 bases not matched to a gene. CDR1 and CDR2 from the germline V gene are SGHTA and FQGNSA.

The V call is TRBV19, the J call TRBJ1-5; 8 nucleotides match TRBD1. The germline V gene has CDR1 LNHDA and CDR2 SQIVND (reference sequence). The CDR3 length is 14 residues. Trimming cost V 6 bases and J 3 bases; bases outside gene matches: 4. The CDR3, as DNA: TGTGCCAGTAGCACGACAGGGGACAATCAGCCCCAGCATTTT. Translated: CASSTTGDNQPQHF.

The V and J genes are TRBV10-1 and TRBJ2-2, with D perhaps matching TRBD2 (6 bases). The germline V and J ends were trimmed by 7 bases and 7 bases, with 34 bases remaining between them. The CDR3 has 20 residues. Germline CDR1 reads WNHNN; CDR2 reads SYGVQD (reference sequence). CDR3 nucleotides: TGCGCCAGCATCTTAGGCGTCGGGGACTGGCGGGAACGGAAGCACGGGGAGCTGTTTTTT. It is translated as CASILGVGDWRERKHGELFF.

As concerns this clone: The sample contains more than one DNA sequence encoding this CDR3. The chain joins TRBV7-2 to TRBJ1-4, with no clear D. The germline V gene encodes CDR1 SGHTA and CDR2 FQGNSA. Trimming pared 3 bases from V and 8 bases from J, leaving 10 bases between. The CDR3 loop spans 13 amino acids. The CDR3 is CASSFEGREKLFF. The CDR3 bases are TGTGCCAGCAGCTTCGAAGGGAGGGAAAAACTGTTTTTT.

The CDR3 spells CASSLSAGVLAGTYEQYF. The DNA for the CDR3 is TGCGCCAGCAGCTTGAGCGCGGGAGTGCTAGCGGGGACCTACGAGCAGTACTTC. J is TRBJ2-7 and V is TRBV5-1; 9 bases align to TRBD2. Germline CDR1 SGHRS, CDR2 YFSETQ. With 1 base clipped from V and 2 bases from J, the junction kept 13 bases outside the gene matches. The CDR3 sequence is 18 residues long.

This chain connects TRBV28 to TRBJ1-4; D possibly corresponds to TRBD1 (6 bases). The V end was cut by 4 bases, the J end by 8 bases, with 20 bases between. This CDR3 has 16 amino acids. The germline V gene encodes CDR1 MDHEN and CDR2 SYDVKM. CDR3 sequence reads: CASSSHPRGRGEKLFF. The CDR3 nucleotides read TGTGCCAGCAGTTCCCACCCTCGGGGCAGGGGAGAAAAACTGTTTTTT. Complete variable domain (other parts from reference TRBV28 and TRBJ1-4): DVKVTQSSRYLVKRTGEKVFLECVQDMDHENMFWYRQDPGLGLRLIYFSYDVKMKEKGDIPEGYSVSREKKERFSLILESASTNQTSMYLCASSSHPRGRGEKLFFGSGTQLSVL.

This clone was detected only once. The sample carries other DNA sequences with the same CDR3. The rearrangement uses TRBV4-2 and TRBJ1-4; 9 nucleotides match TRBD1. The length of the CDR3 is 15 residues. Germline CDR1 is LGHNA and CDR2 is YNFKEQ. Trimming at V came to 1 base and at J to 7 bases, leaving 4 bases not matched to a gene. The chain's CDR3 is CASSQGGQGGEKLFF. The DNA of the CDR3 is TGTGCCAGCAGCCAAGGGGGACAGGGAGGTGAAAAACTGTTTTTT.

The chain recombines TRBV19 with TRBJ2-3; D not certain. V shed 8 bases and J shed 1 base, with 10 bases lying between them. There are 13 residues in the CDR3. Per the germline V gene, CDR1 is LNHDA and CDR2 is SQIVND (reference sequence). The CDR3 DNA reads TGTGCCAGTCTAAAGTTGGGCACAGATACGCAGTATTTT. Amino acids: CASLKLGTDTQYF.

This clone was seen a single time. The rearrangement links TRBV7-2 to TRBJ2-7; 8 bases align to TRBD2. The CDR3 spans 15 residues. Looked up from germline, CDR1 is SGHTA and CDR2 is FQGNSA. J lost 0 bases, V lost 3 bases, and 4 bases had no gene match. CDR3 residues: CASSLRGGPSYEQYF. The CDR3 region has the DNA TGTGCCAGCAGCTTGCGCGGGGGGCCCTCCTACGAGCAGTACTTC.

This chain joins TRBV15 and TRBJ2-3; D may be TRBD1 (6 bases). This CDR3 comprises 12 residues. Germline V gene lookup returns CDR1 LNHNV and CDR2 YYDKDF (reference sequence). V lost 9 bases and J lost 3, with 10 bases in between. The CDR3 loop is CATGQGTDTQYF. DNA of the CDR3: TGTGCCACGGGGCAGGGGACAGATACGCAGTATTTT.

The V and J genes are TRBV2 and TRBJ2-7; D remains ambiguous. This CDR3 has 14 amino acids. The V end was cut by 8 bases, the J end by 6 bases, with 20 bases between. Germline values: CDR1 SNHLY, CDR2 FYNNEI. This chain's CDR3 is CASCRSPSGSEQYF. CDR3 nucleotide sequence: TGTGCCAGCTGTAGATCGCCCTCCGGGTCCGAGCAGTACTTC.

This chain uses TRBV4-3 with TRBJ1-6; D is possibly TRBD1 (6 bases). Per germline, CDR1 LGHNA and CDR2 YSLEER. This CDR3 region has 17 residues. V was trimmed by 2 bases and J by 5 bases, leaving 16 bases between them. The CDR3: CASSQQLPDRNNSPLHF. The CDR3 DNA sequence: TGCGCCAGCAGCCAACAATTGCCTGACAGGAATAATTCACCCCTCCACTTT.

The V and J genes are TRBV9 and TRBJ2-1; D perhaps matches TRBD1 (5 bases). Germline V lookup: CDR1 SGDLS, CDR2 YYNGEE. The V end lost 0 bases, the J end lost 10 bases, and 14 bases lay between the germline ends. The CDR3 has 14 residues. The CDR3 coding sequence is TGTGCCAGCAGCGTAGGTTTCGGACATATAGAGCAGTTCTTC. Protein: CASSVGFGHIEQFF.

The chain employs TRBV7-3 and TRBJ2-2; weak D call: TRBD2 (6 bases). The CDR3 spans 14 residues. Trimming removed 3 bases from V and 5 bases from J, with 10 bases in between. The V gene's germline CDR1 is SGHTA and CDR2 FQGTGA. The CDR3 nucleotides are TGTGCCAGCAGCTTTGGAGGGCCAACCGGGGAGCTGTTTTTT. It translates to CASSFGGPTGELFF. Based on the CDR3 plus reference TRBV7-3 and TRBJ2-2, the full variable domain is GAGVSQTPSNKVTEKGKYVELRCDPISGHTALYWYRQSLGQGPEFLIYFQGTGAADDSGLPNDRFFAVRPEGSVSTLKIQRTERGDSAVYLCASSFGGPTGELFFGEGSRLTVL.